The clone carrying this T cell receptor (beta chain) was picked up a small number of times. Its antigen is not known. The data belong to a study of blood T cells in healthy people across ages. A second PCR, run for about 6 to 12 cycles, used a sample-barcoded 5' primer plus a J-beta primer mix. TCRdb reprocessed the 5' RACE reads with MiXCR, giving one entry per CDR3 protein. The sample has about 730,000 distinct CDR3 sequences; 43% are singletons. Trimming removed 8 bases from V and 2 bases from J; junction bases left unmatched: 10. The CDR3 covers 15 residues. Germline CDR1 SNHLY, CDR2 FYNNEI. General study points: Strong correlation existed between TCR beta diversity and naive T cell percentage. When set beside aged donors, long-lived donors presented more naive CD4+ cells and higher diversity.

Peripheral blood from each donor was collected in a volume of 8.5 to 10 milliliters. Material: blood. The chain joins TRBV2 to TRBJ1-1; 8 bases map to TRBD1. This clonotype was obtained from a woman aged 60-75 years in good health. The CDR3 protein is CASPMTGADNTEAFF. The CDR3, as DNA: TGTGCCAGCCCAATGACAGGGGCCGATAACACTGAAGCTTTCTTT.